Listed here are 22 T cell receptor beta chains from one sample, sequenced in a study of T-cell memory formation after mild COVID-19. TCRdb used MiXCR to reprocess the 5' RACE reads, holding one entry per CDR3 protein. This sample has about 210,000 distinct CDR3 sequences, with 8% to 11% found just once. The sequenced sample consisted of PBMCs or a T cell subset sorted from them (not recorded which). These receptors came from a man aged 18 to 30 who had mild COVID-19 (a few samples of this study predate the infection). Cell type and time point are not known.

This clonotype occurred a few times. The chain uses TRBV20-1 and TRBJ2-7, with TRBD1 identical over 8 bases. V dropped 7 bases and J dropped 0; count of bases not matched to a gene: 8. This CDR3 region has 14 residues. CDR1 DFQATT and CDR2 SNEGSKA come from the germline V gene (reference sequence). The CDR3: CSGRQGTGSYEQYV. CDR3 bases: TGCAGTGGTCGACAGGGGACTGGCTCCTACGAGCAGTACGTC.

The chain is built from TRBV6-5 and TRBJ1-4; D gene unclear. This CDR3 spans 15 amino acids. Germline CDR1 is MNHEY and CDR2 is SVGAGI. Trimming pared 6 bases from V and 6 bases from J, leaving 17 bases between. CDR3 nucleotides: TGTGCCAGCAGCTTAACTGGGTACTTTGATGAAAAACTGTTTTTT. Encoded protein: CASSLTGYFDEKLFF.

Here the CDR3 reads CASSYFVAYTEAFF. Here the CDR3 DNA reads TGTGCCAGCAGTTACTTCGTGGCGTACACTGAAGCTTTCTTT. V and J are TRBV6-2 or TRBV6-3 and TRBJ1-1, with no clear D. Germline CDR1 MNHEY, CDR2 SVGEGT. The CDR3 sequence is 14 residues long. Trimming took off 1 base at V and 3 bases at J, with 9 bases between the two ends.

This clonotype was counted a few times. This rearrangement joins TRBV21-1 to TRBJ1-2; TRBD1 reflects the table's D call only, with no check against the DNA. TRBV21-1 corresponds to a pseudogene. The CDR3 is 15 residues long. CDR3 nucleotides: TGTGCCAGCCCCCCCGGTGCCGGAGAATACTATGGCTACACCTTC. Translation gives CASPPGAGEYYGYTF.

The rearrangement joins TRBV7-2 to TRBJ1-2; unclear D gene. The CDR3 is 15 amino acids. CDR1 is SGHTA, CDR2 FQGNSA, per germline. With 2 bases removed from V and 6 bases from J, the gap between germline ends came to 16 bases. The CDR3 DNA follows: TGTGCCAGCAGCTTAACCCCCTACTCGTCGGATGGCTACACCTTC. This codes for CASSLTPYSSDGYTF.

V usage is TRBV7-2 and J usage is TRBJ2-2, with 10 bases that match TRBD2. Germline CDR1 SGHTA, CDR2 FQGNSA. This CDR3 region has 16 residues. The V and J ends lost 5 bases and 1 base, in that order; junction bases with no gene match: 4. The DNA of the CDR3 is TGTGCCAGCAGCACACTAGCGGGGAGGAACACCGGGGAGCTGTTTTTT. It encodes CASSTLAGRNTGELFF.

The J gene is TRBJ1-5, the V gene TRBV2; TRBD1 agrees at 8 bases. The germline V gene has CDR1 SNHLY and CDR2 FYNNEI. This CDR3 spans 14 amino acids. V lost 6 bases to trimming and J lost 6 bases; unmatched junction nucleotides: 7. The CDR3 region has the DNA TGTGCCAGCAGCTCGGACAGGGTGGGTCAGCCCCAGCATTTT. As protein: CASSSDRVGQPQHF.

Only a few counts were recorded for this clonotype. The J gene is TRBJ2-5, the V gene TRBV12-3 or TRBV12-4; D uncertain. The CDR3 is made up of 15 amino acids. V was shortened by 2 bases and J by 4 bases, with 14 bases between the two germline ends. CDR3 protein: CASSLYGPPLETQYF. The CDR3 DNA reads as TGTGCCAGCAGTTTATATGGTCCGCCCCTAGAGACCCAGTACTTC.

This clonotype was picked up a small number of times. This chain connects TRBV18 to TRBJ2-5; D is uncertain. With 3 bases removed from V and 1 base from J, the gap between germline ends came to 6 bases. Germline V lookup: CDR1 KGHSH, CDR2 LQKENI. The length of the CDR3 is 13 residues. The CDR3, as DNA: TGTGCCAGCTCACCGGAGCGCCAAGAGACCCAGTACTTC. Protein product: CASSPERQETQYF.

The chain combines TRBV5-5 with TRBJ1-4, with unresolved D. Looked up from germline, CDR1 is SGHKS and CDR2 is YYEKEE (reference sequence). The CDR3 extends over 14 amino acids. V lost 0 bases to trimming and J lost 7 bases, with 10 bases between them. The CDR3 nucleotides are TGTGCCAGCAGCTTGGCCGATGGTGCTGAAAAACTGTTTTTT. Its translation is CASSLADGAEKLFF.

This clonotype was seen ten or more times. The V gene is TRBV5-1, the J gene TRBJ2-3, with TRBD2 as a possible D gene (6 bases). The CDR3 is 13 amino acids. Germline V gene lookup returns CDR1 SGHRS and CDR2 YFSETQ. Between the trimmed V and J ends, which lost 2 bases and 6 bases, there was a span of 10 bases. As DNA, the CDR3 is TGCGCCAGCAGCTTCCCGGGGGACGATACGCAGTATTTT. Its translation is CASSFPGDDTQYF.

The rearrangement uses TRBV7-9 and TRBJ2-7, with a weak D call TRBD2 (5 bases). CDR3 length: 14 residues. Trimming pared 0 bases from V and 0 bases from J, leaving 6 bases between. Germline V gene lookup returns CDR1 SEHNR and CDR2 FQNEAQ (reference sequence). The CDR3 here is CASSLAGSSYEQYF. The CDR3 region has the DNA TGTGCCAGCAGCTTAGCGGGGAGCTCCTACGAGCAGTACTTC.

The sample holds many counts of this clonotype. The chain recombines TRBV11-2 with TRBJ2-5; a possible D gene is TRBD1 (5 bases). Germline lookup yields CDR1 SGHAT and CDR2 FQNNGV. The CDR3 spans 14 residues. V gave up 0 bases and J gave up 2 bases, with 7 bases separating them. This CDR3 reads CASSLDRVQETQYF. In DNA, the CDR3 is TGTGCCAGCAGCTTAGACAGGGTACAAGAGACCCAGTACTTC.

The rearrangement joins TRBV20-1 to TRBJ1-4; 7 bases line up with TRBD1. From germline, CDR1 is DFQATT and CDR2 SNEGSKA (reference sequence). The CDR3 is made up of 14 amino acids. J gave up 4 bases and V 4 bases, and 6 bases lay outside the gene matches. CDR3 protein: CSAIGGGGNEKLFF. Written as DNA, the CDR3 is TGCAGTGCTATAGGGGGCGGCGGTAATGAAAAACTGTTTTTT.

In regard to this clonotype: An end of the junction differs from the germline gene, which may be a read error. The chain couples TRBV4-3 to TRBJ2-3, with 10 bases lining up with TRBD1. Germline CDR1 is LGHNA and CDR2 is YSLEER. This CDR3 comprises 15 residues. CDR3 DNA sequence: TGCGACAGCACGGTCGGGACAGGGGTCACAGATACGCAGTATTTT. Protein sequence: CDSTVGTGVTDTQYF.

The table lists this clonotype with a few counts. The CDR3 coding sequence is TGTGCCAGTAGCACGACCGGGACAGGGGATCAGCCCCAGCATTTT. It specifies CASSTTGTGDQPQHF. The V call is TRBV19, the J call TRBJ1-5; 10 bases agree with TRBD1. CDR1 and CDR2 (germline): LNHDA, SQIVND (reference sequence). The CDR3 has 15 amino acids. The junction had 7 bases not matched to a gene; V was cut back by 6 bases and J by 5 bases.

This clonotype was seen a few times. V and J are TRBV5-6 and TRBJ1-2; 7 bases fit TRBD1. Germline CDR1 SGHDT, CDR2 YYEEEE. The CDR3 has 14 amino acids. The V segment lost 2 bases and the J segment 8 bases; nucleotides outside the gene matches: 9. This CDR3 is CASSLTDRAAGYTF. The CDR3 nucleotides read TGTGCCAGCAGCTTAACCGACAGGGCTGCGGGCTACACCTTC.

This rearrangement joins TRBV11-2 to TRBJ2-3, with D hard to call. Germline CDR1 SGHAT, CDR2 FQNNGV. This CDR3 is 15 amino acids long. Trimming pared 2 bases from V and 4 bases from J, leaving 13 bases between. As DNA, the CDR3 is TGTGCCAGCAGCTTATACCTAGGAAGGGCAGATACGCAGTATTTT. This translates into CASSLYLGRADTQYF.

The chain recombines TRBV7-9 with TRBJ2-7; D possibly corresponds to TRBD1 (5 bases). V was trimmed by 5 bases and J by 2 bases, leaving 10 bases between them. From germline, CDR1 is SEHNR and CDR2 FQNEAQ (reference sequence). The CDR3 is 13 amino acids. The CDR3 region is CASSPRQTYEQYF. CDR3 nucleotide sequence: TGTGCCAGCAGCCCACGACAGACCTACGAGCAGTACTTC.

This clonotype was observed a few times. The chain joins TRBV19 to TRBJ2-6, with 8 bases that match TRBD1. CDR3 length equals 16 residues. V gave up 5 bases and J gave up 3 bases; unmatched junction bases: 6. Germline lookup yields CDR1 LNHDA and CDR2 SQIVND (reference sequence). CDR3 sequence: CASSRQGAGGANVLTF. The CDR3 DNA is TGTGCCAGTAGTCGTCAGGGGGCCGGTGGGGCCAACGTCCTGACTTTC.

The chain recombines TRBV7-8 with TRBJ2-7, with 10 bases that match TRBD1. The length of the CDR3 is 15 residues. The germline CDR1 and CDR2 sequences are SGHVS and FQNEAQ. With 3 bases clipped from V and 4 bases from J, the junction kept 6 bases outside the gene matches. The CDR3 sequence: CASSFPGTGAYEQYF. The CDR3 DNA sequence: TGTGCCAGCAGCTTCCCCGGGACAGGGGCGTACGAGCAGTACTTC.

This clonotype has only a few counts. J is TRBJ2-2 and V is TRBV9; 9 nucleotides line up with TRBD1. CDR1 SGDLS and CDR2 YYNGEE come from the germline V gene. Trimming took 2 bases from V and 3 from J; bases not matched to a gene: 5. The CDR3 totals 16 residues. The CDR3 nucleotides read TGTGCCAGCAGCGTCACCGGGACAGGGTACACCGGGGAGCTGTTTTTT. It specifies CASSVTGTGYTGELFF.